This TCR beta chain is from a study of T-cell reconstitution after alpha-beta-depleted transplantation in children. The CDR3 is 14 amino acids. CDR1 and CDR2 from the germline V gene are SQVTM and ANQGSEA. Trimming took 6 bases from V and 0 from J, leaving 11 bases between them. TCRbeta library preparation incorporated unique molecular identifiers. One entry per CDR3 protein, called by TCRdb with MiXCR from the PCR reads. The sample carries around 400,000 distinct CDR3 sequences, about a fifth recorded once. This clonotype was counted ten times or more. The material was PBMCs from the stem cell graft donor, obtained from the stem cell graft. The TCR was taken from a human donor who donated a stem cell graft to a child with acute myeloid leukemia. The chain joins TRBV29-1 to TRBJ2-2; TRBD2 is a possible D gene (5 bases). The CDR3 loop is CSVLGDSNTGELFF. CDR3 nucleotide sequence: TGCAGCGTGCTGGGAGATTCGAACACCGGGGAGCTGTTTTTT.